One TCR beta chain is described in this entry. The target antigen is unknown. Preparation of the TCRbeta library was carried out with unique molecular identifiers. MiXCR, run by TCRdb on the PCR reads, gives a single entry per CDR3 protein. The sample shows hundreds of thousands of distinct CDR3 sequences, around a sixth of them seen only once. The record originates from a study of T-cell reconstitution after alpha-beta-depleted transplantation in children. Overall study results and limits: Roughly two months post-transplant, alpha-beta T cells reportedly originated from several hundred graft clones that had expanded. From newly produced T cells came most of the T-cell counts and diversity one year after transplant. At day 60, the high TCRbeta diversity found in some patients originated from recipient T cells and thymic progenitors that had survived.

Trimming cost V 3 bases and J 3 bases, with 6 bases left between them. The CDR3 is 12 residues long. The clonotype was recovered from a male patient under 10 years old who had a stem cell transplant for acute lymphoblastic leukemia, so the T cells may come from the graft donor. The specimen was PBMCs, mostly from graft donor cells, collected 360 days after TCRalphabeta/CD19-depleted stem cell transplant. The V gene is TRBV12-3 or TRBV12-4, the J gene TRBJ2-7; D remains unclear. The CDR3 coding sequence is TGTGCCAGCAGTTTCCAGATCTACGAGCAGTACTTC. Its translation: CASSFQIYEQYF.